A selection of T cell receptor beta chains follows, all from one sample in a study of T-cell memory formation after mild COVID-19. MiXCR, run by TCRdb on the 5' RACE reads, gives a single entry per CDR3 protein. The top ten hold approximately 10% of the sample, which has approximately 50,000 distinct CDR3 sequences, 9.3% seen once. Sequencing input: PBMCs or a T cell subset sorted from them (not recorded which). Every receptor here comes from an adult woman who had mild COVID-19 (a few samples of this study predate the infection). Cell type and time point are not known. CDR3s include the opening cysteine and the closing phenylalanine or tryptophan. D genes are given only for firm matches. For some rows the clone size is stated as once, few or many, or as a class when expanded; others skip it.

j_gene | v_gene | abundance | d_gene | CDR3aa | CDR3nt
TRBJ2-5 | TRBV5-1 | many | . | CASSLEFGGPTETQYF | TGCGCCAGCAGCTTAGAGTTCGGGGGGCCTACGGAGACCCAGTACTTC
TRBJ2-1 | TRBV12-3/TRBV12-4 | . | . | CASLRVGGRGNEQFF | TGTGCCAGCTTGAGGGTGGGGGGTAGGGGCAATGAGCAGTTCTTC
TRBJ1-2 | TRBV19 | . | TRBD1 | CATSGQGARGGYTF | TGTGCCACCTCGGGACAGGGGGCCCGAGGCGGCTACACCTTC
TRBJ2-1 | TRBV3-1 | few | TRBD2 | CASSPAAGTNEQFF | TGTGCCAGCAGCCCCGCAGCGGGAACAAATGAGCAGTTCTTC
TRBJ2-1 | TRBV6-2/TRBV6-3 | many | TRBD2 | CASRRTSGSSLSYNEQFF | TGTGCCAGCAGGCGGACTAGCGGGAGCTCTCTCTCCTACAATGAGCAGTTCTTC
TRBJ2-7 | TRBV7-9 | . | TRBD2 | CASSLASGIFHEQYF | TGTGCCAGCAGCTTAGCTAGCGGGATTTTCCACGAGCAGTACTTC
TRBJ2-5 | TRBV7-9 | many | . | CASSLEPESETQYF | TGTGCCAGCAGCTTAGAGCCAGAGTCGGAGACCCAGTACTTC
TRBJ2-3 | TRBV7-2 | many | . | CASSLVAGISTDTQYF | TGTGCCAGCAGCTTAGTGGCAGGGATTAGCACAGATACGCAGTATTTT
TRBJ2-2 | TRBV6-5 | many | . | CASSLMSSNTGELFF | TGTGCCAGCAGTTTGATGAGCTCGAACACCGGGGAGCTGTTTTTT
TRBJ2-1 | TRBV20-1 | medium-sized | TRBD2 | CSAKGLAGVISYNEQFF | TGCAGTGCAAAGGGACTAGCGGGAGTGATCTCCTACAATGAGCAGTTCTTC
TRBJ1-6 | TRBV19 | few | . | CASSIATFSSLHF | TGTGCCAGTAGTATTGCGACATTCTCATCCCTCCACTTT
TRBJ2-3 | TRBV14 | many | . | CASSQELGYTDTQYF | TGTGCCAGCAGCCAAGAACTGGGGTACACAGATACGCAGTATTTT
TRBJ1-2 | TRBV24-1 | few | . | CATSDAVYGYTF | TGTGCCACCAGTGATGCCGTCTATGGCTACACCTTC
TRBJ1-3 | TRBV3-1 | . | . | CASSSSAGFGDTIYF | TGTGCCAGCAGCTCCTCGGCGGGGTTCGGCGACACCATATATTTT
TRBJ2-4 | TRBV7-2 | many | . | CASSLRDFHKNIQYF | TGTGCCAGCAGCCTCAGGGACTTCCACAAAAACATTCAGTACTTC
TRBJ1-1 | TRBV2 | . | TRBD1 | CASHRGLTEAFF | TGTGCCAGCCACAGGGGGCTCACTGAAGCTTTCTTT
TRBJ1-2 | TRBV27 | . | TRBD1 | CASSLSGDRGRLNYGYTF | TGTGCCAGCAGTTTATCGGGGGACAGGGGCCGCCTTAACTATGGCTACACCTTC
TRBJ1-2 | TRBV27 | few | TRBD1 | CASSPSTGGVYGYTF | TGTGCCAGCAGTCCGTCGACAGGGGGCGTCTATGGCTACACCTTC
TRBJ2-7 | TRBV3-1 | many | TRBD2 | CASSPRASGSYEQYF | TGTGCCAGCAGCCCCCGGGCTAGCGGTTCCTACGAGCAGTACTTC
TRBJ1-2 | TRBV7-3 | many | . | CASSPDGNYGYTF | TGTGCCAGCAGCCCGGACGGGAACTATGGCTACACCTTC